Sequencing of this T cell receptor (beta chain) was carried out in a study of graft-versus-host responses after intestinal transplantation. The overall study: Multivisceral, liver-intestinal, or isolated intestinal transplants were performed in recipients. Once they had received anti-thymocyte globulin induction, all recipients took tacrolimus and steroids for approximately 3 years. Study-wide findings and caveats: Ileal or blood samples showed some GvH clones first, and such clones were also found in recipient marrow.

For this clone: Its target is unknown.

Germline lookup yields CDR1 SGHTA and CDR2 FQGNSA. The CDR3 sequence is 16 residues long. V lost 1 base to trimming and J lost 10 bases; unmatched junction nucleotides: 12. Here immunoSEQ multiplex PCR was the method, and the copy in TCRdb shows in-frame clones only, minus some. The profile shows approximately 25,000 clones, 80% to 95% of them singletons. The chain uses TRBV7-2 and TRBJ2-1, with TRBD2 matching 8 bases. The clonotype comes from a human patient who received an intestinal transplant, so some T cells may come from the graft donor. This specimen was PBMCs, taken 18 days after transplant. CDR3 loop: CASSLGPSGSPKEQFF. The CDR3, as DNA: TGTGCCAGCAGCTTAGGCCCTAGCGGGTCCCCAAAAGAGCAGTTCTTC.